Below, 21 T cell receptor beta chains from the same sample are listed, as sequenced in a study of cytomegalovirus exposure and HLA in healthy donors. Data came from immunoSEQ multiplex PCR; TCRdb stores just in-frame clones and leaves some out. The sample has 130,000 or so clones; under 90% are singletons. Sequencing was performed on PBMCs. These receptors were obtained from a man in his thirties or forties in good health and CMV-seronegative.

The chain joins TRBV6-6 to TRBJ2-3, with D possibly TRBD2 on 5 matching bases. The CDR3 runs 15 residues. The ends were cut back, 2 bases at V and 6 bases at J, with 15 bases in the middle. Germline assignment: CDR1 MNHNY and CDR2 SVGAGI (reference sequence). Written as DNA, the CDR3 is TGTGCCAGCAGTTACAGGGCGGGCCCCGCGGATACGCAGTATTTT. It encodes CASSYRAGPADTQYF.

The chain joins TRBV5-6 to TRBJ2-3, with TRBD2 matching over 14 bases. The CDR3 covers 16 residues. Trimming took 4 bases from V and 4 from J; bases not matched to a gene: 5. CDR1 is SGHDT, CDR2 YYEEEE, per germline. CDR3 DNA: TGTGCCAGCAGCCGGACTAGCGGGGGGTATCCAGATACGCAGTATTTT. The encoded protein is CASSRTSGGYPDTQYF. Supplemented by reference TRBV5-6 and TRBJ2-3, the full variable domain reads DAGVTQSPTHLIKTRGQQVTLRCSPKSGHDTVSWYQQALGQGPQFIFQYYEEEERQRGNFPDRFSGHQFPNYSSELNVNALLLGDSALYLCASSRTSGGYPDTQYFGPGTRLTVL.

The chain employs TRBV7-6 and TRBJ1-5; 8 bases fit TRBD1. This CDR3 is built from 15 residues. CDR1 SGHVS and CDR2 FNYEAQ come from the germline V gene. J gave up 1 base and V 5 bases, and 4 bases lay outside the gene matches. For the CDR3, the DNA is TGTGCCAGCAGCCCGGGGACAGGCAGCAATCAGCCCCAGCATTTT. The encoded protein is CASSPGTGSNQPQHF.

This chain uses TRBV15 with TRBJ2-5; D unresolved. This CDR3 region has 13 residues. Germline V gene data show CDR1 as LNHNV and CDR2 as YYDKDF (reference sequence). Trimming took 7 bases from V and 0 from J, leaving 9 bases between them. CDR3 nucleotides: TGTGCCACCACCTACCTGTACCAAGAGACCCAGTACTTC. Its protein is CATTYLYQETQYF.

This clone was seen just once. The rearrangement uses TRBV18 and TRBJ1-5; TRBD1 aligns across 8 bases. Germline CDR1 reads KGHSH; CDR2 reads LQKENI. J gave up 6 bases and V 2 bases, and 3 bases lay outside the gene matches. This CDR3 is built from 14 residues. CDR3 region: CASSPTRGPQPQHF. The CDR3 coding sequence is TGTGCCAGCTCACCAACCAGGGGGCCTCAGCCCCAGCATTTT.

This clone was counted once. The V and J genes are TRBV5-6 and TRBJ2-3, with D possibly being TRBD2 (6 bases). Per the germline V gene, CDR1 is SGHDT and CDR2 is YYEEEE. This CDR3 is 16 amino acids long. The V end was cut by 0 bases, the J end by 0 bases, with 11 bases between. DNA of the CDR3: TGTGCCAGCAGCTTGGACACGGGGACTAGCACAGATACGCAGTATTTT. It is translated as CASSLDTGTSTDTQYF.

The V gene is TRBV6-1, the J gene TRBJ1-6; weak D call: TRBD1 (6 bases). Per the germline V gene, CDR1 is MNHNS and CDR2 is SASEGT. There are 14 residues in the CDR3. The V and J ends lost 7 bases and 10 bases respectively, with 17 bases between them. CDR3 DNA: TGTGCCAGCACCATACTGACGGGGGGCTCACCCCTCCACTTT. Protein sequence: CASTILTGGSPLHF.

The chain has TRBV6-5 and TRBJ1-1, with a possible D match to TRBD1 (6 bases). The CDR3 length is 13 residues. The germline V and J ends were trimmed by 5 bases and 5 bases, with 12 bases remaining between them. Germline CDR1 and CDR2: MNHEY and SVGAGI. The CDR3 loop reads CASSNQGKTEAFF. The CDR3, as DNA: TGTGCCAGCAGTAATCAGGGGAAGACTGAAGCTTTCTTT.

CDR3 nucleotide sequence: TGTGCCAGCAGCTACCCCCCCGGGGGGGCTAAAAACATTCAGTACTTC. Translating it yields CASSYPPGGAKNIQYF. V is TRBV5-6 and J is TRBJ2-4, with 8 positions matching TRBD2. After removal of 3 bases from V and 4 bases from J, the junction contained 9 bases not matched to a gene. The CDR3 covers 16 residues. The germline V gene has CDR1 SGHDT and CDR2 YYEEEE.

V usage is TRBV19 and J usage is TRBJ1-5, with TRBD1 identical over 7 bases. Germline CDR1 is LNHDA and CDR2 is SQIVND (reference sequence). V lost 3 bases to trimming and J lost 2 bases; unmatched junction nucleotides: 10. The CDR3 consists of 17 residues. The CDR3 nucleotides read TGTGCCAGTAGTATTAGGGGAGGACAGGTTGGCAATCAGCCCCAGCATTTT. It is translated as CASSIRGGQVGNQPQHF.

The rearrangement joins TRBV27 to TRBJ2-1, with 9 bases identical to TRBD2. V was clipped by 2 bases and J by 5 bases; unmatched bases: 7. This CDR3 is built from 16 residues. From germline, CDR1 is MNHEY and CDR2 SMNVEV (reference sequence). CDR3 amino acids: CASSLMAGGGHNEQFF. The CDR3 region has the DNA TGTGCCAGCAGTTTAATGGCGGGGGGGGGACACAATGAGCAGTTCTTC.

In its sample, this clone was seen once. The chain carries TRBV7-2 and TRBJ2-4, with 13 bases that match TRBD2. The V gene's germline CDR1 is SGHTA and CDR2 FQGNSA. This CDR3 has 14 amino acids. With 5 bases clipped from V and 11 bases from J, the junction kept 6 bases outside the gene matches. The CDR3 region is CASSLGLAGVFQYF. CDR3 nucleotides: TGTGCCAGCAGCCTTGGACTAGCGGGGGTCTTTCAGTACTTC.

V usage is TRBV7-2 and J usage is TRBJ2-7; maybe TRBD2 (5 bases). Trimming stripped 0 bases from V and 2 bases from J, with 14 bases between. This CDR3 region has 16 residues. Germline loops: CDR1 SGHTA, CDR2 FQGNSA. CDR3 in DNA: TGTGCCAGCAGCTTAGCCGCGGGCAGACTCGCCTACGAGCAGTACTTC. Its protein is CASSLAAGRLAYEQYF.

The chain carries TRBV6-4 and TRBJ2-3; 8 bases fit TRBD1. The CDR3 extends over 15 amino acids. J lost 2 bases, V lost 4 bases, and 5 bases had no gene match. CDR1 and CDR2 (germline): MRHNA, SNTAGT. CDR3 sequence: CASSARDRNTDTQYF. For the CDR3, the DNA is TGTGCCAGCAGTGCCCGGGACAGGAACACAGATACGCAGTATTTT.

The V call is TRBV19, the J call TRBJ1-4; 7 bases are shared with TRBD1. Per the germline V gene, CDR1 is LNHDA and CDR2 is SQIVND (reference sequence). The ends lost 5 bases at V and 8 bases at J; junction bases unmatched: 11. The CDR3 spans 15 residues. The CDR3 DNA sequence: TGTGCCAGTAGTGTAACCAGGGGGAGTTCCGAAAAACTGTTTTTT. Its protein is CASSVTRGSSEKLFF.

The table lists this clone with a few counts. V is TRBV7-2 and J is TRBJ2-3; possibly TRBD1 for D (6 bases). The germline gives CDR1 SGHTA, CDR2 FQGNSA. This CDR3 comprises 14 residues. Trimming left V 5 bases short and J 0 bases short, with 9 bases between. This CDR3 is CASSPGASTDTQYF. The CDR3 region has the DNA TGTGCCAGCAGCCCAGGGGCCAGCACAGATACGCAGTATTTT.

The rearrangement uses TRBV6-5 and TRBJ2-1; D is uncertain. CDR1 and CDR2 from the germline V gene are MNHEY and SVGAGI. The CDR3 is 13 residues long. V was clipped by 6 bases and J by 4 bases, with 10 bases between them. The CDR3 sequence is CASSQDTYNEQFF. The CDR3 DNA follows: TGTGCCAGCAGCCAAGACACGTACAATGAGCAGTTCTTC.

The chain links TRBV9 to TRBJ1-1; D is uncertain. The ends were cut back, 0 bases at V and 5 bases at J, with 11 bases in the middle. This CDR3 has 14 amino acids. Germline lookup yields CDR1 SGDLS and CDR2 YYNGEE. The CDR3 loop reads CASSVGHPKTEAFF. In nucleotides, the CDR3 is TGTGCCAGCAGCGTAGGACACCCAAAGACTGAAGCTTTCTTT.

The CDR3: CASSQGRQGPTEAFF. The DNA for the CDR3 is TGCGCCAGCAGCCAAGGGCGGCAGGGTCCCACTGAAGCTTTCTTT. The chain joins TRBV4-1 to TRBJ1-1; D is possibly TRBD1 (5 bases). There are 15 residues in the CDR3. The V gene lost 1 base and the J gene lost 4 bases, with 13 bases spanning the gap. Germline loops: CDR1 MGHRA, CDR2 YSYEKL.

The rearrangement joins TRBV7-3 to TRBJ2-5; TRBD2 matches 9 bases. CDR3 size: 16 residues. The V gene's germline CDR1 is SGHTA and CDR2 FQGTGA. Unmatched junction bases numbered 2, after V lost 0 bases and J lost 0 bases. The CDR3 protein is CASSLTAGGYQETQYF. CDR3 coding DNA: TGTGCCAGCAGCTTAACCGCGGGGGGGTACCAAGAGACCCAGTACTTC.

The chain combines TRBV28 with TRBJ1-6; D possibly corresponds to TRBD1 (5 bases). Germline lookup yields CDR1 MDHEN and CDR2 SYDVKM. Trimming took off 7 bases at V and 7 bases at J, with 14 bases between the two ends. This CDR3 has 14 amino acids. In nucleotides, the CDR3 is TGTGCCAGCATAGGGGAATCTGAGAATTCACCCCTCCACTTT. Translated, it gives CASIGESENSPLHF.